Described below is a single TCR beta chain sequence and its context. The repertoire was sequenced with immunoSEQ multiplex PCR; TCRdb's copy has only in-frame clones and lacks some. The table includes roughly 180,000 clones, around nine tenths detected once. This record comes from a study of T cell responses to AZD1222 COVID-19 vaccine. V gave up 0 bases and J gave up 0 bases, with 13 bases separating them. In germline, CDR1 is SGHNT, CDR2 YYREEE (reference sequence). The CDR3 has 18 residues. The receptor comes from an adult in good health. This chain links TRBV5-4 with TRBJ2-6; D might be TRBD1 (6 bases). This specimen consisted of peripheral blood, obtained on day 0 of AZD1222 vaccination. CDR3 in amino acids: CASSLAGQSFSGANVLTF. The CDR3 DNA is TGTGCCAGCAGCTTGGCCGGACAGAGTTTCTCTGGGGCCAACGTCCTGACTTTC. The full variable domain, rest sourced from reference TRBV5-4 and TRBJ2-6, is ETGVTQSPTHLIKTRGQQVTLRCSSQSGHNTVSWYQQALGQGPQFIFQYYREEENGRGNFPPRFSGLQFPNYSSELNVNALELDDSALYLCASSLAGQSFSGANVLTFGAGSRLTVL.